One and the same sample provided the 9 T cell receptor beta chains below, sequenced in a study of metastatic and nonmetastatic thyroid tumors. TCRdb reanalyzed the PCR reads with MiXCR. Among about 6,800 clones listed, around 3.3% were seen once. Thyroid surgery had not been preceded by any treatment in any patient. The specimen was tumor tissue. The receptors come from a female donor with papillary thyroid cancer or a benign thyroid nodule (not recorded which). Some clones in this sample may be carry-over from other donors' samples.

This clone has ten or more counts. Being one base from a much bigger clone, this may be a read error. The chain joins TRBV12-3 or TRBV12-4 to TRBJ1-1; D might be TRBD1 (6 bases). CDR3 size: 12 residues. The CDR3 nucleotides are TGTGCCAGCGGTTTAGGGGGGCCTCAAGCTTTCTTT. As protein: CASGLGGPQAFF.

This clone ranks as medium-sized. The chain joins TRBV11-2 to TRBJ2-3; maybe TRBD1 (6 bases). V gave up 1 base and J gave up 5 bases, with 13 bases separating them. The CDR3 spans 15 residues. Germline V gives CDR1 SGHAT, CDR2 FQNNGV. The CDR3 nucleotides read TGTGCCAGCAGCTTAGGGTACAGGGCCGGAGATACGCAGTATTTT. Translated: CASSLGYRAGDTQYF.

Relative to its sample, this clone is medium-sized. The rearrangement joins TRBV6-1 to TRBJ2-5; 7 bases match TRBD2. This CDR3 is built from 13 residues. Trimming at V came to 7 bases and at J to 10 bases, leaving 12 bases not matched to a gene. Germline-derived CDR1 and CDR2 are MNHNS and SASEGT. CDR3 region: CASTYRAGDGQYF. CDR3 nucleotides: TGTGCCAGCACCTATAGGGCGGGAGACGGCCAGTACTTC.

This clone is medium-sized in the sample. DNA for the CDR3: TGTGCCAGCAGTTACTCGAGCCTCCCAGTGGAAGCTTTCTTT. Translation gives CASSYSSLPVEAFF. J is TRBJ1-1 and V is TRBV6-5; D is undetermined. Trimming took off 0 bases at V and 8 bases at J, with 13 bases between the two ends. Germline-derived CDR1 and CDR2 are MNHEY and SVGAGI. The CDR3 is 14 residues long.

This clone is categorized as medium-sized. This chain joins TRBV20-1 and TRBJ2-7; D gene uncertain. The germline gives CDR1 DFQATT, CDR2 SNEGSKA (reference sequence). Trimming pared 7 bases from V and 2 bases from J, leaving 15 bases between. The CDR3 is made up of 13 amino acids. The CDR3 sequence is CSEAAGPAYEQYF. CDR3 DNA sequence: TGCAGTGAAGCCGCCGGGCCAGCCTACGAGCAGTACTTC.

Within the sample, this clone is medium-sized. The rearrangement links TRBV20-1 to TRBJ1-2; 10 bases line up with TRBD1. V trimming: 6 bases; J trimming: 6 bases; junction bases outside the gene matches: 10. Germline V CDR1 and CDR2: DFQATT, SNEGSKA (reference sequence). The CDR3 runs to 14 residues. Written as DNA, the CDR3 is TGCAGTGCCGCCGCCCGGGACAGGGGACATGGCTACACCTTC. This sequence encodes CSAAARDRGHGYTF.

This clone was counted many times. The rearrangement uses TRBV7-3 and TRBJ2-1; 13 bases are shared with TRBD2. This CDR3 has 19 amino acids. Germline V CDR1 and CDR2: SGHTA, FQGTGA. Trimming took 2 bases from V and 0 from J; bases not matched to a gene: 7. The CDR3 nucleotides are TGTGCCAGCAGCTTACCGGGACTAGCGGGATTTAGCTCCTACAATGAGCAGTTCTTC. Its translation: CASSLPGLAGFSSYNEQFF.

In this sample, this clone turned up many times. The chain recombines TRBV10-3 with TRBJ2-1; the D is unclear. Trimming took 5 bases from V and 0 from J, leaving 11 bases between them. The length of the CDR3 is 15 residues. The germline CDR1 and CDR2 sequences are ENHRY and SYGVKD. The CDR3 reads CAISLQPSSYNEQFF. The CDR3 DNA follows: TGTGCCATCAGTCTACAGCCTAGCTCCTACAATGAGCAGTTCTTC.

By frequency in the sample, this clone is medium-sized (0.01 to 0.1%). The J gene is TRBJ1-3, the V gene TRBV28; TRBD1 is a possible D gene (5 bases). The CDR3 contains 15 residues. Germline CDR1 reads MDHEN; CDR2 reads SYDVKM. Trimming removed 2 bases at V and 2 bases at J, with 10 bases between. In DNA form, the CDR3 reads TGTGCCAGCAGTTTAGGCGGGGCTACTGGAAACACCATATATTTT. Translated: CASSLGGATGNTIYF.